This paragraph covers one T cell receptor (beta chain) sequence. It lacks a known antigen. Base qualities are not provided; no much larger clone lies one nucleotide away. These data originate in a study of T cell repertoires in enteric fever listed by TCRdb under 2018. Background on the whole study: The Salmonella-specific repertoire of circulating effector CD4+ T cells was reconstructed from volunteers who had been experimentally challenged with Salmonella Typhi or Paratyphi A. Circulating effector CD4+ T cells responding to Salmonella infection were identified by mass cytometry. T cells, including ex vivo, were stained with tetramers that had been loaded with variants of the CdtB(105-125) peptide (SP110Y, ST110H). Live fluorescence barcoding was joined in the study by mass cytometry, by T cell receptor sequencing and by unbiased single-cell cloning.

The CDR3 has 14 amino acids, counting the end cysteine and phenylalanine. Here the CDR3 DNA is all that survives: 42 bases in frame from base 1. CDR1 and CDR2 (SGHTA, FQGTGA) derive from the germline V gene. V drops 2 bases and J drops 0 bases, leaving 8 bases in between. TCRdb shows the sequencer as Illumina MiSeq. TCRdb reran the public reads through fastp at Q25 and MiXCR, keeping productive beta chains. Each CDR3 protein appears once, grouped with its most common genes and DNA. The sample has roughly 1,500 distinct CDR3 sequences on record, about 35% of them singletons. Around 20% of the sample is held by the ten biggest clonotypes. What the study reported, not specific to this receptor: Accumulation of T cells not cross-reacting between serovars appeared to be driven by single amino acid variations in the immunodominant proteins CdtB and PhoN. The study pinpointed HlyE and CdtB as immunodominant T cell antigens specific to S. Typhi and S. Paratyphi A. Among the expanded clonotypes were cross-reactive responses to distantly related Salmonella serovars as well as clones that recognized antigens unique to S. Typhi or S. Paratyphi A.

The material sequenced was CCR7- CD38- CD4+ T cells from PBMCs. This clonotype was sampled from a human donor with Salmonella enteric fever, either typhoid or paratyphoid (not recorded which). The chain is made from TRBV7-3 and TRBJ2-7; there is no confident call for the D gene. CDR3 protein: CASSLVPLSYEQYF. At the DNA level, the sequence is TGTGCCAGCAGCTTAGTTCCCCTCTCCTACGAGCAGTACTTC.